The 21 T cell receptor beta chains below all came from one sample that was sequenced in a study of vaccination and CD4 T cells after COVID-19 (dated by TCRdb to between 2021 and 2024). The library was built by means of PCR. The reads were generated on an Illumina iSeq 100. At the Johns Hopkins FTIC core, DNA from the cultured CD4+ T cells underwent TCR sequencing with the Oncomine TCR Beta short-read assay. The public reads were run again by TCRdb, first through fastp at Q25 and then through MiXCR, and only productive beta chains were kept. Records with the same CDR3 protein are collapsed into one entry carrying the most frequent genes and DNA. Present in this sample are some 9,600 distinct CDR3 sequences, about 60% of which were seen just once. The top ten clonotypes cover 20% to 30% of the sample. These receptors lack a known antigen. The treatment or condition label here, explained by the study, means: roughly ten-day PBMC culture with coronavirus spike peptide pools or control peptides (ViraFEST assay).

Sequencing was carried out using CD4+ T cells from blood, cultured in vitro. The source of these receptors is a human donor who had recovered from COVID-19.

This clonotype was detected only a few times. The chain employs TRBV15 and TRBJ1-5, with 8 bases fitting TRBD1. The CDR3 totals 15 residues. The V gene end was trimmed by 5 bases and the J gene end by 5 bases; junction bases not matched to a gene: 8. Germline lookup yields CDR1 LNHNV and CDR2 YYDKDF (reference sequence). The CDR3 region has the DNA TGTGCCACCAGCGCCAAACAGGGGGTCGATCAGCCCCAGCATTTT. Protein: CATSAKQGVDQPQHF.

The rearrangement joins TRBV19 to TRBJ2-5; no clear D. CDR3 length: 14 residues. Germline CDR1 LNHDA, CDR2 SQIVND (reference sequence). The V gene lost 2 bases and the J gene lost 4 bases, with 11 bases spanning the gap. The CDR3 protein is CASSINLLGETQYF. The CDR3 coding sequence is TGTGCCAGTAGTATAAACCTTCTGGGAGAGACCCAGTACTTC.

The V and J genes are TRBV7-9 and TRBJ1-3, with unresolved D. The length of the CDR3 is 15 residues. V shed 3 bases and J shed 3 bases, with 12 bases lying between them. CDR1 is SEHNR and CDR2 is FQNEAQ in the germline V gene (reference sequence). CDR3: CASSLGLEFGNTIYF. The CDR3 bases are TGTGCCAGCAGCTTGGGCCTTGAATTTGGAAACACCATATATTTT.

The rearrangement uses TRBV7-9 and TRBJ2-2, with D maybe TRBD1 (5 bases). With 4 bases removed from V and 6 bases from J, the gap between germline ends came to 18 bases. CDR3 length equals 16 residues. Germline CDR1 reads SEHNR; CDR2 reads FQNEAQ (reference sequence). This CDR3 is CASSWLGQGSPGELFF. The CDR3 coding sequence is TGTGCCAGCAGCTGGCTGGGGCAGGGTAGCCCCGGGGAGCTGTTTTTT.

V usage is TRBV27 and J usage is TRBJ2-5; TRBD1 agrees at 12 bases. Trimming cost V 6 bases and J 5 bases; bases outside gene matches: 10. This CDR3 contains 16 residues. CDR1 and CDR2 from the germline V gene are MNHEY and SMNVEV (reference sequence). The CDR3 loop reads CASSTWGGQGAETQYF. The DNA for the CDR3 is TGTGCCAGCAGCACCTGGGGGGGACAGGGGGCGGAGACCCAGTACTTC.

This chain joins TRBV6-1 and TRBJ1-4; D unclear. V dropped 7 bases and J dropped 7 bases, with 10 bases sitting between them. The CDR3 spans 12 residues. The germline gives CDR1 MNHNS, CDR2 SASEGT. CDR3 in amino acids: CASTRYSEKLFF. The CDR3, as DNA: TGTGCCAGCACAAGATACTCTGAAAAACTGTTTTTT.

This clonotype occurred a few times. The CDR3, as DNA: TGTGCCACCAGCAGAGCCGAGTTCAGGGGGAGGGAGACCCAGTACTTC. As protein: CATSRAEFRGRETQYF. The V call is TRBV15, the J call TRBJ2-5; tentatively, D is TRBD1 (7 bases). CDR1 is LNHNV, CDR2 YYDKDF, per germline (reference sequence). The CDR3 has 16 residues. Trimming stripped 1 base from V and 5 bases from J, with 17 bases between.

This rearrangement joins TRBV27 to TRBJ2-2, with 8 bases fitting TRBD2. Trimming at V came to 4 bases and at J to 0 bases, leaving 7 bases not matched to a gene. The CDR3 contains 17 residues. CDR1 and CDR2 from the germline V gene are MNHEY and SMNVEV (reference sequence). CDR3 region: CASSSGRGVTNTGELFF. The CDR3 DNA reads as TGTGCCAGCAGTTCCGGGAGGGGGGTTACGAACACCGGGGAGCTGTTTTTT.

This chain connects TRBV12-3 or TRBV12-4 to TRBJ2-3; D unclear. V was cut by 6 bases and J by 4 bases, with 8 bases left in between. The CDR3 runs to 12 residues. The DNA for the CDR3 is TGTGCCAGCAGCCCTTTCCCAGATACGCAGTATTTT. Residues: CASSPFPDTQYF.

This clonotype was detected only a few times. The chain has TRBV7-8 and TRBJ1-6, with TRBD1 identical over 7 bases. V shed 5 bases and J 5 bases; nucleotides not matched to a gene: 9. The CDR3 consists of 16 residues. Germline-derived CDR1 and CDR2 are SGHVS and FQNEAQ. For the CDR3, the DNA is TGTGCCAGCAGCCCCCGGGACAGCCGAGATAATTCACCCCTCCACTTT. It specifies CASSPRDSRDNSPLHF.

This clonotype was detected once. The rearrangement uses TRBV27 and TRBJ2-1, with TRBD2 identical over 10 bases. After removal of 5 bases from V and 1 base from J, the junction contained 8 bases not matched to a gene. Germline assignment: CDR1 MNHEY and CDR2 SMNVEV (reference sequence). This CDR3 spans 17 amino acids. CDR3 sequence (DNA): TGTGCCAGCAGTCCCATATCGACTAGCGGGTCCTACAATGAGCAGTTCTTC. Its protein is CASSPISTSGSYNEQFF.

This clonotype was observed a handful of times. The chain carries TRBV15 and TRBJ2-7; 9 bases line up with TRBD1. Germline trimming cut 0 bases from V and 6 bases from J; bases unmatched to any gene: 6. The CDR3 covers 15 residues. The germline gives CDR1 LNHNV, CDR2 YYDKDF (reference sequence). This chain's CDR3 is CATSREPTGGLEQYF. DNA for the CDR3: TGTGCCACCAGCAGAGAACCGACAGGGGGGCTCGAGCAGTACTTC.

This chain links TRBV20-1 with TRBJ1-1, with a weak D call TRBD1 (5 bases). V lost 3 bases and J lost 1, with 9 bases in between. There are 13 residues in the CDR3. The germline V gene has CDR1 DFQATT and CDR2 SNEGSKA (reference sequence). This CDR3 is CSASSGANTEAFF. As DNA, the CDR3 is TGCAGTGCTAGTTCCGGGGCGAACACTGAAGCTTTCTTT.

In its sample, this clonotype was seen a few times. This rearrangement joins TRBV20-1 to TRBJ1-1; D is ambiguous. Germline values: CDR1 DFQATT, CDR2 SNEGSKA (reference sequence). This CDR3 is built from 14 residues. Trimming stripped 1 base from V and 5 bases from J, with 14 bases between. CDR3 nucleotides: TGCAGTGCTAGAGTTGTGCAAAAGGGTACTGAAGCTTTCTTT. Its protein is CSARVVQKGTEAFF.

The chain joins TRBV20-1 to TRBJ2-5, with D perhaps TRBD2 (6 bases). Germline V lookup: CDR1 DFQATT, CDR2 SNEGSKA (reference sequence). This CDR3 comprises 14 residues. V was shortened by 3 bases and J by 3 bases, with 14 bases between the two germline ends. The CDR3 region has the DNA TGCAGTGCTAGCGGCGGGGCGGATGAAGAGACCCAGTACTTC. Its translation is CSASGGADEETQYF.

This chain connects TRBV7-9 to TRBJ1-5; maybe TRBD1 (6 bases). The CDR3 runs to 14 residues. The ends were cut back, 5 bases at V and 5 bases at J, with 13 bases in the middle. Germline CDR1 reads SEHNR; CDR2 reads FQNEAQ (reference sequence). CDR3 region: CASSLTGLYQPQHF. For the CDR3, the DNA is TGTGCCAGCAGCCTTACAGGGTTATATCAGCCCCAGCATTTT. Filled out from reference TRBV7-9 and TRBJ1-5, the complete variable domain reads DTGVSQNPRHKITKRGQNVTFRCDPISEHNRLYWYRQTLGQGPEFLTYFQNEAQLEKSRLLSDRFSAERPKGSFSTLEIQRTEQGDSAMYLCASSLTGLYQPQHFGDGTRLSIL.

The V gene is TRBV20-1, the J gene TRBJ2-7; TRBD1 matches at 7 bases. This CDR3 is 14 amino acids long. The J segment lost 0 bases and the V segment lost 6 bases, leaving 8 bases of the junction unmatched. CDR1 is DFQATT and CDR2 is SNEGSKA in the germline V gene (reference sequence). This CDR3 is CSARPPGGSYEQYF. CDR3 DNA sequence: TGCAGTGCCCGACCCCCAGGGGGCTCCTACGAGCAGTACTTC.

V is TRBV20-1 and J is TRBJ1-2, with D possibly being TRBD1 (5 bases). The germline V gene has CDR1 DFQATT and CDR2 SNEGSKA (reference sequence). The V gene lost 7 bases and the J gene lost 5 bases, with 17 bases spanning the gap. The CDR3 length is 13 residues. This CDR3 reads CSVNPGGWYGYTF. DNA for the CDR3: TGCAGTGTCAACCCGGGGGGATGGTATGGCTACACCTTC.

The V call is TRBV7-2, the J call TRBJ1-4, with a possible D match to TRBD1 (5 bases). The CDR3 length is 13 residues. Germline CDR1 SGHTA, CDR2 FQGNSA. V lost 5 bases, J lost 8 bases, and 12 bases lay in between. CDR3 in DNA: TGTGCCAGCAGCGAGGGACCGGGGGAAAAACTGTTTTTT. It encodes CASSEGPGEKLFF.

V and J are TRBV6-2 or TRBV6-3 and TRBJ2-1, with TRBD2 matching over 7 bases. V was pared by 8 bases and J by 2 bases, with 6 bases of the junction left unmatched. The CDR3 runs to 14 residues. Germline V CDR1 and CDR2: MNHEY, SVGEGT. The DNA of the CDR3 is TGTGCCAGCGAGGAGGGAGGGGCCTACAATGAGCAGTTCTTC. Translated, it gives CASEEGGAYNEQFF.

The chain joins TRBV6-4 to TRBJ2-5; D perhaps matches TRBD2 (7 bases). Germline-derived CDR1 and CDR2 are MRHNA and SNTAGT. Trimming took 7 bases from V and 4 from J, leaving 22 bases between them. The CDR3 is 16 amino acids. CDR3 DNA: TGTGCCAGCACCGTGGGGGGGCAGGGGACACGAGAGACCCAGTACTTC. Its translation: CASTVGGQGTRETQYF.